The next 11 T cell receptor beta chains were all read from a single sample in a study of T cell responses to AZD1222 COVID-19 vaccine. Data came from immunoSEQ multiplex PCR; TCRdb stores just in-frame clones and leaves some out. The table lists 100,000 to 150,000 clones, over 75% of them singletons, with around 5.8% in the top ten. The sequenced sample was peripheral blood, obtained on day 0 of AZD1222 vaccination. The receptors derive from an adult in good health.

The gene calls are TRBV27 and TRBJ2-3; no firm D call. Between the trimmed V and J ends, which lost 3 bases and 2 bases, there was a span of 12 bases. The CDR3 runs 15 residues. Looked up from germline, CDR1 is MNHEY and CDR2 is SMNVEV (reference sequence). This CDR3 is CASSFGQPITDTQYF. In DNA, the CDR3 is TGTGCCAGCAGTTTCGGTCAGCCCATCACAGATACGCAGTATTTT.

The chain is built from TRBV29-1 and TRBJ1-2; D perhaps matches TRBD1 (6 bases). The CDR3 has 14 residues. V was pared by 6 bases and J by 6 bases, with 20 bases between. Looked up from germline, CDR1 is SQVTM and CDR2 is ANQGSEA. CDR3 sequence reads: CSVDDRFLANGYTF. CDR3 nucleotides: TGCAGCGTGGATGACAGGTTCCTGGCTAATGGCTACACCTTC.

The chain employs TRBV6-2 or TRBV6-3 and TRBJ1-5; possible D gene TRBD1, 6 bases. Trimming cost V 4 bases and J 3 bases, with 16 bases left between them. CDR3 length: 16 residues. Germline V lookup: CDR1 MNHEY, CDR2 SVGEGT. The CDR3 is CASSWTRGPDNQPQHF. In nucleotides, the CDR3 is TGTGCCAGCAGTTGGACCAGGGGTCCGGACAATCAGCCCCAGCATTTT.

This clone was picked up a small number of times. The chain uses TRBV3-1 (or the pseudogene TRBV3-2) and TRBJ2-1, with 7 bases that match TRBD1. Losses at the gene ends were 4 bases for V and 3 bases for J; bases not matched to a gene: 9. The CDR3 loop spans 16 amino acids. Germline V gene data show CDR1 as LGHDT and CDR2 as YNNKEL (reference sequence). CDR3 sequence (DNA): TGTGCCAGCAGCCTGCGGACAGGCCCGATCTACAATGAGCAGTTCTTC. Translation gives CASSLRTGPIYNEQFF.

V is TRBV7-8 and J is TRBJ2-7; tentative D call: TRBD1 (5 bases). The CDR3 loop spans 14 amino acids. V gave up 5 bases and J gave up 3 bases, with 14 bases separating them. Germline V gene data show CDR1 as SGHVS and CDR2 as FQNEAQ. The CDR3 DNA follows: TGTGCCAGCAGCCAACAGGCCCTTAACTACGAGCAGTACTTC. It is translated as CASSQQALNYEQYF. The whole variable domain, filled in from reference TRBV7-8 and TRBJ2-7, reads GAGVSQSPRYKVAKRGQDVALRCDPISGHVSLFWYQQALGQGPEFLTYFQNEAQLDKSGLPSDRFFAERPEGSVSTLKIQRTQQEDSAVYLCASSQQALNYEQYFGPGTRLTVT.

The CDR3 protein is CASSYVGTGNTIYF. The CDR3 DNA reads TGTGCCAGCAGCTATGTGGGGACTGGAAACACCATATATTTT. The chain links TRBV3-1 (or the pseudogene TRBV3-2) to TRBJ1-3; unclear D gene. In germline, CDR1 is LGHDT, CDR2 YNNKEL (reference sequence). V lost 5 bases and J 2 bases, leaving 10 bases between the germline ends. This CDR3 comprises 14 residues.

V usage is TRBV27 and J usage is TRBJ2-3; perhaps TRBD1 as D (5 bases). Trimming removed 7 bases from V and 2 bases from J, with 13 bases in between. The CDR3 sequence is 14 residues long. Germline CDR1 and CDR2: MNHEY and SMNVEV (reference sequence). The DNA of the CDR3 is TGTGCCAGCACCCCGACAGAAATCACAGATACGCAGTATTTT. Translating gives CASTPTEITDTQYF.

The chain combines TRBV30 with TRBJ1-5, with 7 bases identical to TRBD1. CDR3 size: 14 residues. Germline V lookup: CDR1 GTSNPN, CDR2 SVGIG (reference sequence). J lost 3 bases, V lost 2 bases, and 4 bases had no gene match. CDR3 DNA sequence: TGTGCCTGGAGTATAGGGGGCTTCAATCAGCCCCAGCATTTT. It encodes CAWSIGGFNQPQHF.

The V call is TRBV11-2, the J call TRBJ1-2; TRBD1 aligns across 7 bases. The CDR3 length is 15 residues. Germline V lookup: CDR1 SGHAT, CDR2 FQNNGV. After removal of 3 bases from V and 2 bases from J, the junction contained 6 bases not matched to a gene. CDR3 nucleotide sequence: TGTGCCAGCAGCTTTCAACAGGGGCGCAACTATGGCTACACCTTC. It yields the protein CASSFQQGRNYGYTF.

The genes are TRBV15 and TRBJ2-5, with D tentatively TRBD1 (5 bases). The CDR3 contains 14 residues. Germline lookup yields CDR1 LNHNV and CDR2 YYDKDF (reference sequence). V lost 0 bases to trimming and J lost 2 bases, with 7 bases between them. The CDR3 here is CATSRDTGQETQYF. CDR3 nucleotides: TGTGCCACCAGCAGAGATACAGGTCAAGAGACCCAGTACTTC. Combining the CDR3 with reference TRBV15 and TRBJ2-5 gives the whole variable domain DAMVIQNPRYQVTQFGKPVTLSCSQTLNHNVMYWYQQKSSQAPKLLFHYYDKDFNNEADTPDNFQSRRPNTSFCFLDIRSPGLGDTAMYLCATSRDTGQETQYFGPGTRLLVL.

The genes are TRBV5-1 and TRBJ1-1; no definite D call. Trimming stripped 3 bases from V and 0 bases from J, with 9 bases between. Germline-derived CDR1 and CDR2 are SGHRS and YFSETQ. The CDR3 sequence is 14 residues long. CDR3 in amino acids: CASSSRVLNTEAFF. The CDR3 coding sequence is TGCGCCAGCAGCTCCCGGGTTCTGAACACTGAAGCTTTCTTT.